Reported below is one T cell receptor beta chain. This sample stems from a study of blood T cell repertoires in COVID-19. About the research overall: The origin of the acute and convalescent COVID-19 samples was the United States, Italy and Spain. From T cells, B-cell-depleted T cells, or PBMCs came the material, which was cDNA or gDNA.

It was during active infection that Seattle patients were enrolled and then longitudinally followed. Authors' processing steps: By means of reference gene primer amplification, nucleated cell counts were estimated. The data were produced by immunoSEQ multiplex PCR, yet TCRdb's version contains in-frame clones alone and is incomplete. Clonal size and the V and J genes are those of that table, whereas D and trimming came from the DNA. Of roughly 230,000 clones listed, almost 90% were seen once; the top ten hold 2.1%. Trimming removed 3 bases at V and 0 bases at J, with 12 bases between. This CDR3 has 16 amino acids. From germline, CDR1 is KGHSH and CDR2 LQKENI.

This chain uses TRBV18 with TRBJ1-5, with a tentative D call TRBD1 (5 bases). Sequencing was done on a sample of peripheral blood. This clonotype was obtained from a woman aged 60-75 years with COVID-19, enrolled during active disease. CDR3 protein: CASSPDSIYSNQPQHF. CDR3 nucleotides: TGTGCCAGCTCACCTGACAGTATCTATAGCAATCAGCCCCAGCATTTT.